The 11 T cell receptor beta chains reported below all come from one sample, sequenced in a study of CD8+ T cells in alopecia areata. Stated treatment: oral pan-JAK inhibitor, 5-10 mg twice daily. RNA, once extracted, was reverse transcribed into cDNA for use as the sequencing template. Clones were sequenced by immunoSEQ multiplex PCR, and TCRdb holds only the in-frame ones, with some missing. The table includes about 120,000 clones, roughly 50% detected once. The source was CD4+ T cells sorted from blood, collected at week 24, from a patient treated with tofacitinib. Source of these receptors: a human donor with alopecia areata.

The V call is TRBV5-1, the J call TRBJ1-1; 9 bases map to TRBD1. Germline CDR1 is SGHRS and CDR2 is YFSETQ. V shed 4 bases and J 8 bases; nucleotides not matched to a gene: 6. The CDR3 loop spans 13 amino acids. CDR3 coding DNA: TGCGCCAGCAGCCAGGGACAGGGAATGGAAGCTTTCTTT. This gives the protein CASSQGQGMEAFF.

This rearrangement joins TRBV30 to TRBJ1-2; 8 positions agree with TRBD1. Germline loops: CDR1 GTSNPN, CDR2 SVGIG (reference sequence). With V trimmed by 4 bases and J by 8 bases, 15 bases remained unmatched. There are 15 residues in the CDR3. Here the CDR3 DNA reads TGTGCCTGGACAGGTTGGACAGGGTCGACATGGGGCTACACCTTC. This encodes CAWTGWTGSTWGYTF.

CDR3 sequence (DNA): TGCGCCAGCAGCGTCCCTCGGTCGCGGGCGGGCACAGATACGCAGTATTTT. Encoded protein: CASSVPRSRAGTDTQYF. The gene calls are TRBV5-1 and TRBJ2-3; a weak D match, TRBD2 (5 bases). This CDR3 has 17 amino acids. Germline-derived CDR1 and CDR2 are SGHRS and YFSETQ. V lost 4 bases, J lost 1 base, and 19 bases lay in between. Variable domain in full (rest from reference TRBV5-1 and TRBJ2-3): KAGVTQTPRYLIKTRGQQVTLSCSPISGHRSVSWYQQTPGQGLQFLFEYFSETQRNKGNFPGRFSGRQFSNSRSEMNVSTLELGDSALYLCASSVPRSRAGTDTQYFGPGTRLTVL.

The chain joins TRBV7-2 to TRBJ2-5; 14 bases match TRBD2. CDR1 and CDR2 from the germline V gene are SGHTA and FQGNSA. Trimming removed 4 bases from V and 2 bases from J; junction bases left unmatched: 9. The CDR3 extends over 18 amino acids. CDR3 residues: CASSSRLAGGVKQETQYF. DNA for the CDR3: TGTGCCAGCAGCTCCCGACTAGCGGGGGGGGTAAAGCAAGAGACCCAGTACTTC.

This chain links TRBV30 with TRBJ1-5; no definite D call. Germline V gives CDR1 GTSNPN, CDR2 SVGIG (reference sequence). V was clipped by 0 bases and J by 5 bases, with 8 bases between them. The CDR3 contains 13 residues. The chain's CDR3 is CAWSVTGYQPQHF. CDR3 sequence (DNA): TGTGCCTGGAGTGTTACTGGGTATCAGCCCCAGCATTTT.

This rearrangement joins TRBV9 to TRBJ1-2; the match to TRBD1 covers 8 bases. Germline CDR1 is SGDLS and CDR2 is YYNGEE. The CDR3 length is 15 residues. V shed 4 bases and J 0 bases; nucleotides not matched to a gene: 5. CDR3 DNA: TGTGCCAGCAGCTCCTGGACAGGGTCTAACTATGGCTACACCTTC. This sequence encodes CASSSWTGSNYGYTF.

This rearrangement joins TRBV30 to TRBJ2-4; 9 positions agree with TRBD1. The CDR3 has 13 residues. Germline trimming cut 5 bases from V and 8 bases from J; bases unmatched to any gene: 7. The germline V gene has CDR1 GTSNPN and CDR2 SVGIG (reference sequence). CDR3 sequence (DNA): TGTGCCTGGGAGCCGGGACAGGGAGACATTCAGTACTTC. It specifies CAWEPGQGDIQYF.

The chain uses TRBV29-1 and TRBJ2-3, with a possible D match to TRBD1 (6 bases). The V and J ends lost 7 bases and 2 bases respectively, with 13 bases between them. In germline, CDR1 is SQVTM, CDR2 ANQGSEA. This CDR3 region has 13 residues. Here the CDR3 reads CSGQEVNTDTQYF. The CDR3 region has the DNA TGCAGCGGACAGGAAGTTAACACAGATACGCAGTATTTT.

In regard to this clone: The sample carries other DNA sequences with the same CDR3. The chain is built from TRBV6-5 and TRBJ2-7, with a weak D call TRBD1 (5 bases). Trimming took 2 bases from V and 6 from J, leaving 5 bases between them. Germline V gene sequence: CDR1 MNHEY, CDR2 SVGAGI. This CDR3 spans 11 amino acids. DNA of the CDR3: TGTGCCAGCAGTTACAGGGGCGAGCAGTACTTC. Residues: CASSYRGEQYF.

The CDR3 protein is CASSSGVNEQFF. The CDR3 nucleotides are TGCGCCAGCAGTTCAGGGGTGAATGAGCAGTTCTTC. The chain couples TRBV5-1 to TRBJ2-1, with a weak D call TRBD1 (6 bases). From germline, CDR1 is SGHRS and CDR2 YFSETQ. Between the trimmed V and J ends, which lost 5 bases and 7 bases, there was a span of 10 bases. CDR3 size: 12 residues.

The rearrangement joins TRBV29-1 to TRBJ1-2, with D unclear. Germline assignment: CDR1 SQVTM and CDR2 ANQGSEA. V lost 3 bases and J lost 6, with 11 bases in between. CDR3 size: 12 residues. The CDR3 sequence: CSVDGIDHGYTF. The CDR3 DNA reads TGCAGCGTTGATGGTATCGATCATGGCTACACCTTC.